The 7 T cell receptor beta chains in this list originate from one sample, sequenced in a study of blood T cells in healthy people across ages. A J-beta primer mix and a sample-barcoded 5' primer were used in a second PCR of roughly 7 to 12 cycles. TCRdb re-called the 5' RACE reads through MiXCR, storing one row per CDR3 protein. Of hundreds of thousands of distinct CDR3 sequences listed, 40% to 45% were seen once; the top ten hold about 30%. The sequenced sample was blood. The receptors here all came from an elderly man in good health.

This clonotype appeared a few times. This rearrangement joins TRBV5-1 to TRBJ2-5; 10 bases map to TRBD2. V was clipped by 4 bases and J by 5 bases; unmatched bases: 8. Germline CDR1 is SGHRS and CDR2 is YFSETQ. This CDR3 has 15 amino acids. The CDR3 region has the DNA TGCGCCAGCAGCGCGAGCGGGAGGGCCTTTGAGACCCAGTACTTC. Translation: CASSASGRAFETQYF.

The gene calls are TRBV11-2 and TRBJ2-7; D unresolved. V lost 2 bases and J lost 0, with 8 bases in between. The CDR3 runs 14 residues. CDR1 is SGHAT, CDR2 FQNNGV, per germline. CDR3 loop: CASSLMASSYEQYF. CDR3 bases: TGTGCCAGCAGCTTAATGGCGAGCTCCTACGAGCAGTACTTC.

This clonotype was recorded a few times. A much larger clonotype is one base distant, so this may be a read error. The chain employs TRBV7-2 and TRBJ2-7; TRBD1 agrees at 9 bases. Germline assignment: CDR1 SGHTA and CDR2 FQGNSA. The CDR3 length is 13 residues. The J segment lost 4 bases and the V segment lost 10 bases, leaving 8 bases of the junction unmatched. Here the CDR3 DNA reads TGTGCCAACAGTCCGGACAGGGGTTACGAGCAGTACTTC. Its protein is CANSPDRGYEQYF.

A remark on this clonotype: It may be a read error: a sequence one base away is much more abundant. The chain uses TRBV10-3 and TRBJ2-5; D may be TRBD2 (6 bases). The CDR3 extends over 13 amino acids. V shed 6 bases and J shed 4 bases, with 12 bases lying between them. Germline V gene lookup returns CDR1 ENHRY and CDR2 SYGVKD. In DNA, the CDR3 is TGTGCCATCAGCGAGGTGGGACTAGAGACCCAGTACTTC. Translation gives CAISEVGLETQYF.

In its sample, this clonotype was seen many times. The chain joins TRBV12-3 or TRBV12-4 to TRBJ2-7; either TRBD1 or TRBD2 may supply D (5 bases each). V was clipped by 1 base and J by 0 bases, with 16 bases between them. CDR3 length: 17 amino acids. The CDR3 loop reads CASSLDQGGDYSYEQYF. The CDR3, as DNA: TGTGCCAGCAGTTTAGATCAGGGCGGAGACTACTCCTACGAGCAGTACTTC.

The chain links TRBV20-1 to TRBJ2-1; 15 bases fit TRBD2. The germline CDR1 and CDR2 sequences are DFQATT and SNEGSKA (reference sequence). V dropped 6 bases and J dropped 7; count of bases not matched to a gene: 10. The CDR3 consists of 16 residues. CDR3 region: CSATGTSGRLGNEQFF. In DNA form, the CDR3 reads TGCAGTGCAACCGGGACTAGCGGGAGGTTAGGTAATGAGCAGTTCTTC.

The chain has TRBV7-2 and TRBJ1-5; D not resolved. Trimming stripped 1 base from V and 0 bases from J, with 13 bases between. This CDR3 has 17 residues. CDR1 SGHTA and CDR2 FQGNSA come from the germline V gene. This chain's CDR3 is CASSLEAAHDSNQPQHF. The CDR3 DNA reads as TGTGCCAGCAGCTTAGAAGCAGCGCATGATAGCAATCAGCCCCAGCATTTT.